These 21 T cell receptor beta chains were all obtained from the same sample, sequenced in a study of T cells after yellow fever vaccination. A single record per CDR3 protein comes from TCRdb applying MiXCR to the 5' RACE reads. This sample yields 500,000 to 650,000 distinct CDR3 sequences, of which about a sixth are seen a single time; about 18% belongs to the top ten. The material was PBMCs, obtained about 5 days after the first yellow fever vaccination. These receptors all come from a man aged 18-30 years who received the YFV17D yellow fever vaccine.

The CDR3: CSARRGALSYNEQFF. As DNA, the CDR3 is TGCAGTGCTAGAAGGGGGGCCCTCTCCTACAATGAGCAGTTCTTC. The chain recombines TRBV20-1 with TRBJ2-1; D is possibly TRBD1 or TRBD2 (6 bases each). Per germline, CDR1 DFQATT and CDR2 SNEGSKA (reference sequence). There are 15 residues in the CDR3. V was clipped by 2 bases and J by 0 bases, with 11 bases between them.

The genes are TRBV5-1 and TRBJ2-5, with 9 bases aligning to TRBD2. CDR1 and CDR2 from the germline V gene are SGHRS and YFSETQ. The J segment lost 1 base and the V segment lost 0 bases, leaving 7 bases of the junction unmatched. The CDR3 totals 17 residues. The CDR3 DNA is TGCGCCAGCAGCTTGGGAAGCGGGGGGAACTTCCAAGAGACCCAGTACTTC. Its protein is CASSLGSGGNFQETQYF. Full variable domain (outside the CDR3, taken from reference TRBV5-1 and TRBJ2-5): KAGVTQTPRYLIKTRGQQVTLSCSPISGHRSVSWYQQTPGQGLQFLFEYFSETQRNKGNFPGRFSGRQFSNSRSEMNVSTLELGDSALYLCASSLGSGGNFQETQYFGPGTRLLVL.

The CDR3 DNA reads as TGTGCCAGCAGCTTAGCCCGGGACGGAATGGGCTCACCCCTCCACTTT. Amino acid sequence: CASSLARDGMGSPLHF. The chain carries TRBV7-2 and TRBJ1-6; tentative D call: TRBD1 (5 bases). Germline V gene sequence: CDR1 SGHTA, CDR2 FQGNSA. The CDR3 extends over 16 amino acids. Trimming pared 0 bases from V and 10 bases from J, leaving 16 bases between.

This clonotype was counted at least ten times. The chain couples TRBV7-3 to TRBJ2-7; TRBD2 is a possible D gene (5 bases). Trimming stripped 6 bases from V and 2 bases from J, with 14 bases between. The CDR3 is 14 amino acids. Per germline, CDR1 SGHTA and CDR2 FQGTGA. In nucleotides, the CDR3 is TGTGCCAGCAGTGACTACGTCCAACCCTACGAGCAGTACTTC. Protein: CASSDYVQPYEQYF.

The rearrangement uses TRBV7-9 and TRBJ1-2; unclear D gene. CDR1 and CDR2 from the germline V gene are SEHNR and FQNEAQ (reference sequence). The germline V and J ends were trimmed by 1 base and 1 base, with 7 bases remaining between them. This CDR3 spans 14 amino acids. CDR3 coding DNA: TGTGCCAGCAGCTTAGTTCAGGTTAACTATGGCTACACCTTC. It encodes CASSLVQVNYGYTF.

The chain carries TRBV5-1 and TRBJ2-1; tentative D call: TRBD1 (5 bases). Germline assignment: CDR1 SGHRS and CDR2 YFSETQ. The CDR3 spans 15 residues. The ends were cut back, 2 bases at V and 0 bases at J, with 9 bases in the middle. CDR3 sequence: CASSFDRSSYNEQFF. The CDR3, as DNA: TGCGCCAGCAGCTTTGACAGAAGCTCCTACAATGAGCAGTTCTTC.

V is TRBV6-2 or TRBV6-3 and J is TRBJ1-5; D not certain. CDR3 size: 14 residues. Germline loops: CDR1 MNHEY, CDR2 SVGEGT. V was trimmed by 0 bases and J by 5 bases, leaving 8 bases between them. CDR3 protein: CASSYSNGHQPQHF. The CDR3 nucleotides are TGTGCCAGCAGTTACTCGAATGGACATCAGCCCCAGCATTTT.

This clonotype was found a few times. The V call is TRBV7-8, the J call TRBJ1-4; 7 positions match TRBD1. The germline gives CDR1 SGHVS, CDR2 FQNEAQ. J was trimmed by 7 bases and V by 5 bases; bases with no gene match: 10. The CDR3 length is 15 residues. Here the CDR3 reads CASSQGGRGLEKLFF. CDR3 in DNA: TGTGCCAGCAGCCAGGGGGGCCGAGGGCTTGAAAAACTGTTTTTT.

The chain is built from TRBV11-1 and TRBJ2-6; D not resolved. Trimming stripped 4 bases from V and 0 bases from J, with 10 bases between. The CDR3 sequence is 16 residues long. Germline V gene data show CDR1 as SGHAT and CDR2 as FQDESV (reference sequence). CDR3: CASSSDGNSGANVLTF. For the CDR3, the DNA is TGTGCCAGCAGCTCCGACGGAAACTCTGGGGCCAACGTCCTGACTTTC.

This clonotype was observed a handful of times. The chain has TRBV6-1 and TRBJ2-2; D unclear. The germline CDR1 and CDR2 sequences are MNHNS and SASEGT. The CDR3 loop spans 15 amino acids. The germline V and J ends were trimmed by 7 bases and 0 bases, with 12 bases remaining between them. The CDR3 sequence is CASNGGQANTGELFF. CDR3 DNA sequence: TGTGCCAGCAACGGCGGCCAGGCGAACACCGGGGAGCTGTTTTTT.

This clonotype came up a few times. CDR3 loop: CSVEPGRTQRAFF. CDR3 nucleotide sequence: TGCAGCGTTGAACCAGGTCGCACTCAACGGGCTTTCTTT. The chain employs TRBV29-1 and TRBJ1-1, with D unresolved. Germline V gives CDR1 SQVTM, CDR2 ANQGSEA. The CDR3 length is 13 residues. V lost 2 bases to trimming and J lost 11 bases, with 18 bases between them.

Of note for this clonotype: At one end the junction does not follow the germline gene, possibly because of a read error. CDR3 in DNA: TGTGCCAGCAGTTTATTCCCCCCGAAGTTCGGTGGACCCAGTAATACACCCCTCCACTTT. This codes for CASSLFPPKFGGPSNTPLHF. The rearrangement uses TRBV12-3 or TRBV12-4 and TRBJ1-6; the D is unclear. There are 20 residues in the CDR3.

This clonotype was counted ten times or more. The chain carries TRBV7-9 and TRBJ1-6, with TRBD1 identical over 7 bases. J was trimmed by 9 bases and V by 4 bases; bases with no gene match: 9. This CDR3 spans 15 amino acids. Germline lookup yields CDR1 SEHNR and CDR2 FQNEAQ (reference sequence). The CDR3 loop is CASSYLGGAGSPLHF. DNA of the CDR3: TGTGCCAGCAGCTACCTAGGGGGCGCGGGTTCACCCCTCCACTTT.

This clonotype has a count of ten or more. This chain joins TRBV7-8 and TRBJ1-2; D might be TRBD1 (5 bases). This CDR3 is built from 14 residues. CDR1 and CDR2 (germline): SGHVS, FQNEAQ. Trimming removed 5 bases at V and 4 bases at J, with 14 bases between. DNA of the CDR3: TGTGCCAGCAGCACACAGGAATGGAGCTATGGCTACACCTTC. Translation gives CASSTQEWSYGYTF.

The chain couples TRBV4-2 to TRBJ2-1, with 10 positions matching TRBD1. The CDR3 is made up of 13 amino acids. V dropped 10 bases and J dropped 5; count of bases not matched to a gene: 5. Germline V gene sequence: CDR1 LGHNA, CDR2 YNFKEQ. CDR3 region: CAMGQGIHNEQFF. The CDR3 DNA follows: TGTGCCATGGGACAGGGGATACACAATGAGCAGTTCTTC.

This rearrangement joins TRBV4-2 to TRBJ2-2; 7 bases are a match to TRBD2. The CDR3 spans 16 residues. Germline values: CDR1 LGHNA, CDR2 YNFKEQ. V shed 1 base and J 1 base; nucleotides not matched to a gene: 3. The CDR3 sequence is CASSQALAVNTGELFF. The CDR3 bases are TGTGCCAGCAGCCAAGCCCTAGCGGTGAACACCGGGGAGCTGTTTTTT.

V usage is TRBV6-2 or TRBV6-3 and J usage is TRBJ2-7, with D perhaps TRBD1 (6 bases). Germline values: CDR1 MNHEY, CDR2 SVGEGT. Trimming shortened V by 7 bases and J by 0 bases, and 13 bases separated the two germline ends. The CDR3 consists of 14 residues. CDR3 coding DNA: TGTGCCAGCAATCGGGACACCGACTCCTACGAGCAGTACTTC. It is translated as CASNRDTDSYEQYF.

DNA for the CDR3: TGCAGTGCTGGGAAAACAGGGGTATCCGGAAAACTGTTTTTT. This encodes CSAGKTGVSGKLFF. The chain employs TRBV20-1 and TRBJ1-4, with TRBD1 identical over 7 bases. Losses at the gene ends were 5 bases for V and 10 bases for J; bases not matched to a gene: 13. In germline, CDR1 is DFQATT, CDR2 SNEGSKA (reference sequence). The CDR3 spans 14 residues.

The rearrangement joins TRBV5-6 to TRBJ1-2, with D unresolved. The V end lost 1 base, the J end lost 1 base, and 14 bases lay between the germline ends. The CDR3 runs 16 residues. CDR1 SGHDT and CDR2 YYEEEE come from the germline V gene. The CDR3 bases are TGTGCCAGCAGCTTGAAGAACGTCGTAATTAACTATGGCTACACCTTC. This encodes CASSLKNVVINYGYTF.

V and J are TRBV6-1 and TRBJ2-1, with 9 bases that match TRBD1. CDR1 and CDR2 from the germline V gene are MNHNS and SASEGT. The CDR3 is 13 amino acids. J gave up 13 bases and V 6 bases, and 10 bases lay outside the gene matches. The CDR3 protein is CASRSGTGRRQFF. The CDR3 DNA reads TGTGCCAGCAGGTCCGGGACAGGGCGACGTCAGTTCTTC.

The CDR3 reads CASSQDSAVGRGLGNEQFF. The CDR3, as DNA: TGCGCCAGCAGCCAAGATTCGGCGGTCGGGCGGGGGTTGGGCAATGAGCAGTTCTTC. The rearrangement uses TRBV4-3 and TRBJ2-1; 7 bases are shared with TRBD2. The V gene end was trimmed by 0 bases and the J gene end by 6 bases; junction bases not matched to a gene: 17. CDR3 length: 19 residues. Per germline, CDR1 LGHNA and CDR2 YSLEER.